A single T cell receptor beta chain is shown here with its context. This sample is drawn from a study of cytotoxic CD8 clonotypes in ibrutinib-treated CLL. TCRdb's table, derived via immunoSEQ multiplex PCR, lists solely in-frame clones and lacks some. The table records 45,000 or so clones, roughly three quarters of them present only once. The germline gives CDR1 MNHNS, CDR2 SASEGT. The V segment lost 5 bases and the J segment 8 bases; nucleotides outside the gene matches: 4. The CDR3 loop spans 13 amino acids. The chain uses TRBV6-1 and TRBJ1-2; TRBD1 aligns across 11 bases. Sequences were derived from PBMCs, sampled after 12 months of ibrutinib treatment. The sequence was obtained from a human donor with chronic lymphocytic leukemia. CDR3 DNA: TGTGCCAGCAGTATGGACAGGGGGCAAGGCTACACCTTC. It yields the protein CASSMDRGQGYTF.